This entry lists 23 T cell receptor beta chains sequenced from one sample in a study of T cell responses to AZD1222 COVID-19 vaccine. Only in-frame clones appear in the TCRdb table, and some are missing; sequencing was by immunoSEQ multiplex PCR. The sample has approximately 150,000 clones; approximately 90% are singletons. The source material was peripheral blood, sampled 28 days after the second AZD1222 dose. The receptors stem from an adult who received the AZD1222 COVID-19 vaccine.

The rearrangement uses TRBV7-8 and TRBJ1-1, with D unresolved. In germline, CDR1 is SGHVS, CDR2 FQNEAQ. Between the trimmed V and J ends, which lost 2 bases and 2 bases, there was a span of 18 bases. The CDR3 runs to 17 residues. The CDR3 region has the DNA TGTGCCAGCAGCTTAAGTCTCTCGGGGTATGAAAACACTGAAGCTTTCTTT. This sequence encodes CASSLSLSGYENTEAFF. Full variable domain (outside the CDR3, taken from reference TRBV7-8 and TRBJ1-1): GAGVSQSPRYKVAKRGQDVALRCDPISGHVSLFWYQQALGQGPEFLTYFQNEAQLDKSGLPSDRFFAERPEGSVSTLKIQRTQQEDSAVYLCASSLSLSGYENTEAFFGQGTRLTVV.

The rearrangement links TRBV1 to TRBJ2-5; the DNA was not compared with TRBD2, the D call given in the table. TRBV1 is a recognized pseudogene. CDR3 length equals 16 residues. The CDR3 reads CTSSQDPRLIRETQYF. The DNA for the CDR3 is TGCACCAGCAGCCAAGATCCGAGACTCATAAGAGAGACCCAGTACTTC.

This clone occurred a few times. The gene calls are TRBV5-1 and TRBJ1-5, with 8 bases matching TRBD1. The germline V gene encodes CDR1 SGHRS and CDR2 YFSETQ. This CDR3 spans 16 amino acids. V was pared by 7 bases and J by 3 bases, with 12 bases of the junction left unmatched. CDR3 region: CASGPDRVRTNQPQHF. DNA for the CDR3: TGCGCCAGCGGTCCGGACAGGGTCAGGACCAATCAGCCCCAGCATTTT.

The rearrangement links TRBV30 to TRBJ1-5; D uncertain. Germline V gene sequence: CDR1 GTSNPN, CDR2 SVGIG (reference sequence). V was cut by 3 bases and J by 3 bases, with 9 bases left in between. This CDR3 has 13 residues. The DNA of the CDR3 is TGTGCCTGGAGGAGTGGGATCAATCAGCCCCAGCATTTT. Protein: CAWRSGINQPQHF.

J is TRBJ2-1 and V is TRBV2, with a tentative D call TRBD1 (8 bases). Germline V gene sequence: CDR1 SNHLY, CDR2 FYNNEI. The V end was cut by 7 bases, the J end by 12 bases, with 25 bases between. The CDR3 covers 15 residues. The CDR3 spells CASTGQGYGRELQFF. The DNA of the CDR3 is TGTGCCAGCACCGGACAGGGTTATGGGCGGGAGCTGCAGTTCTTC.

The V call is TRBV6-2 or TRBV6-3, the J call TRBJ1-1, with D unresolved. CDR1 MNHEY and CDR2 SVGEGT come from the germline V gene. Trimming left V 5 bases short and J 0 bases short, with 16 bases between. The length of the CDR3 is 16 residues. CDR3 residues: CASSLPGGRVNTEAFF. In DNA form, the CDR3 reads TGTGCCAGCAGTCTCCCAGGCGGCAGAGTGAACACTGAAGCTTTCTTT.

This sequence joins TRBV18 and TRBJ2-3, with 8 bases matching TRBD2. This CDR3 contains 18 residues. Germline assignment: CDR1 KGHSH and CDR2 LQKENI. Trimming cost V 1 base and J 3 bases; bases outside gene matches: 12. As DNA, the CDR3 is TGTGCCAGCTCACCACTTCCGGGAGGGCCGAAACGGACAGATACGCAGTATTTT. Amino acids: CASSPLPGGPKRTDTQYF.

This chain links TRBV7-9 with TRBJ1-3; D gene uncertain. V dropped 6 bases and J dropped 4 bases, with 13 bases sitting between them. This CDR3 comprises 14 residues. Germline V CDR1 and CDR2: SEHNR, FQNEAQ (reference sequence). The CDR3 DNA reads as TGTGCCAGCAGAGTGACAATCTCCGGAAACACCATATATTTT. Its protein is CASRVTISGNTIYF.

The CDR3 DNA reads TGTGCCAGCAGCGTACCCCCTAGCACAGATACGCAGTATTTT. It encodes CASSVPPSTDTQYF. The rearrangement links TRBV9 to TRBJ2-3; D not resolved. V gave up 1 base and J gave up 0 bases, with 6 bases separating them. Per the germline V gene, CDR1 is SGDLS and CDR2 is YYNGEE. The CDR3 covers 14 residues.

V usage is TRBV5-1 and J usage is TRBJ2-7, with 8 bases that match TRBD1. The CDR3 loop spans 15 amino acids. V lost 4 bases and J lost 7; bases outside the gene matches: 13. Per germline, CDR1 SGHRS and CDR2 YFSETQ. The CDR3 here is CASSAAFQGAREQYF. The CDR3 DNA is TGCGCCAGCAGCGCTGCTTTCCAGGGGGCTCGTGAGCAGTACTTC.

Here the CDR3 DNA reads TGTGCCAGCAGAAGGAGGAGAAGCAATCAGCCCCAGCATTTT. Protein: CASRRRRSNQPQHF. The chain recombines TRBV3-1 (or the pseudogene TRBV3-2) with TRBJ1-5, with unresolved D. Germline-derived CDR1 and CDR2 are LGHDT and YNNKEL (reference sequence). V was cut by 6 bases and J by 1 base, with 10 bases left in between. This CDR3 has 14 residues.

This chain connects TRBV25-1 to TRBJ1-2, with TRBD1 matching over 9 bases. The CDR3 runs 14 residues. After removal of 6 bases from V and 5 bases from J, the junction contained 7 bases not matched to a gene. Germline V gives CDR1 MGHDK, CDR2 SYGVNS. The CDR3, as DNA: TGTGCCAGCAGCAAAGCAGGGACAGGGTATGGCTACACCTTC. It codes for CASSKAGTGYGYTF.

The CDR3 DNA reads TGTGCCAGCAGCTTATACGCGGGCGACACCGGGGAGCTGTTTTTT. Protein product: CASSLYAGDTGELFF. This rearrangement joins TRBV11-2 to TRBJ2-2, with a tentative D call TRBD2 (5 bases). The CDR3 runs 15 residues. Germline CDR1 is SGHAT and CDR2 is FQNNGV. Trimming shortened V by 2 bases and J by 3 bases, and 10 bases separated the two germline ends.

The chain recombines TRBV4-1 with TRBJ1-5; maybe TRBD1 (5 bases). This CDR3 has 14 amino acids. The germline V gene has CDR1 MGHRA and CDR2 YSYEKL. V lost 1 base and J lost 2, with 6 bases in between. The CDR3 DNA is TGCGCCAGCAGCCAAGGGGACGGCAATCAGCCCCAGCATTTT. Amino acids: CASSQGDGNQPQHF.

This clone was detected only once. J is TRBJ2-7 and V is TRBV14, with 8 bases matching TRBD1. This CDR3 is 15 amino acids long. CDR1 and CDR2 from the germline V gene are SGHDN and FVKESK. V shed 4 bases, J shed 1 base, and the junction held 6 bases outside the gene matches. The CDR3 region is CASSRGQALSYEQYF. For the CDR3, the DNA is TGTGCCAGCAGCCGGGGACAGGCTTTATCCTACGAGCAGTACTTC.

This sequence joins TRBV5-5 and TRBJ2-3, with unresolved D. The V gene's germline CDR1 is SGHKS and CDR2 YYEKEE (reference sequence). Trimming removed 1 base from V and 0 bases from J, with 6 bases in between. CDR3 size: 14 residues. The CDR3 nucleotides are TGTGCCAGCAGCTTGTACACTAGCACAGATACGCAGTATTTT. This encodes CASSLYTSTDTQYF. The variable domain in full, with the rest retrieved from reference TRBV5-5 and TRBJ2-3, is DAGVTQSPTHLIKTRGQQVTLRCSPISGHKSVSWYQQVLGQGPQFIFQYYEKEERGRGNFPDRFSARQFPNYSSELNVNALLLGDSALYLCASSLYTSTDTQYFGPGTRLTVL.

The sample holds one count of this clone. V and J are TRBV9 and TRBJ1-5, with unresolved D. CDR1 and CDR2 from the germline V gene are SGDLS and YYNGEE. The CDR3 is 14 residues long. V dropped 3 bases and J dropped 6 bases, with 13 bases sitting between them. The CDR3 DNA follows: TGTGCCAGCAGCGCGTCCGCCGTAGGTCAGCCCCAGCATTTT. This codes for CASSASAVGQPQHF.

The chain carries TRBV2 and TRBJ1-5; D is uncertain. CDR1 and CDR2 (germline): SNHLY, FYNNEI. The length of the CDR3 is 12 residues. V lost 4 bases and J lost 6, with 7 bases in between. The CDR3 loop reads CASSVNLQPQHF. CDR3 in DNA: TGTGCCAGCAGTGTAAATCTTCAGCCCCAGCATTTT. The full variable domain, in which reference TRBV2 and TRBJ1-5 provide the parts outside the CDR3, is EPEVTQTPSHQVTQMGQEVILRCVPISNHLYFYWYRQILGQKVEFLVSFYNNEISEKSEIFDDQFSVERPDGSNFTLKIRSTKLEDSAMYFCASSVNLQPQHFGDGTRLSIL.

Many counts were recorded for this clone. The chain joins TRBV7-2 to TRBJ2-7, with D perhaps matching TRBD1 or TRBD2 (6 bases each). The CDR3 runs to 14 residues. Germline values: CDR1 SGHTA, CDR2 FQGNSA. V was clipped by 4 bases and J by 5 bases, with 15 bases between them. This CDR3 is CASSSRARGDEQYF. The CDR3 coding sequence is TGTGCCAGCAGCTCACGAGCGAGGGGGGACGAGCAGTACTTC.

The genes are TRBV5-6 and TRBJ1-2; D may be TRBD1 (6 bases). Germline V gives CDR1 SGHDT, CDR2 YYEEEE. V lost 4 bases and J lost 3, with 22 bases in between. This CDR3 comprises 17 residues. The CDR3: CASSRPRGRGRDYGYTF. CDR3 DNA: TGTGCCAGCAGCCGCCCTCGGGGCAGGGGTAGAGACTATGGCTACACCTTC.

The CDR3 spells CASSADSGSLYEQYF. As DNA, the CDR3 is TGCGCCAGCAGCGCCGATAGCGGGAGTTTGTACGAGCAGTACTTC. The chain has TRBV5-1 and TRBJ2-7, with TRBD2 matching over 9 bases. Germline V gene data show CDR1 as SGHRS and CDR2 as YFSETQ. With 4 bases clipped from V and 4 bases from J, the junction kept 9 bases outside the gene matches. This CDR3 is 15 amino acids long.

The V gene is TRBV2, the J gene TRBJ2-1; TRBD2 agrees at 11 bases. The CDR3 length is 16 residues. The trim removed 5 bases at V and 5 bases at J, leaving 8 bases unmatched. The V gene's germline CDR1 is SNHLY and CDR2 FYNNEI. The CDR3 DNA follows: TGTGCCAGCAGTCAAACAAGGGGACTAGCGGACAATGAGCAGTTCTTC. Translated: CASSQTRGLADNEQFF.

The CDR3 bases are TGTGCCAGCAGTACCCGGGACGTCAATGAGCAGTTCTTC. Translation: CASSTRDVNEQFF. The rearrangement joins TRBV12-3 or TRBV12-4 to TRBJ2-1, with D perhaps TRBD1 or TRBD2 (5 bases each). The CDR3 has 13 residues. Trimming cost V 5 bases and J 6 bases, with 11 bases left between them.